Sequencing of this T cell receptor (beta chain) was carried out in a study of OX40 agonist ivuxolimab in advanced cancers. The data were produced by immunoSEQ multiplex PCR, yet TCRdb's version contains in-frame clones alone and is incomplete. This table has roughly 67,000 clones, roughly 90% appearing once. This clonotype was sampled from an adult with an advanced solid tumor such as melanoma, head and neck, liver or kidney cancer. The source was CD4+ or CD8+ T cells sorted from blood, collected in a trial of the OX40 agonist ivuxolimab.

The CDR3 bases are TGTGCCAGCAGCTTATCCGTGACAGAGGTCAATCAGCCCCAGCATTTT. It codes for CASSLSVTEVNQPQHF. V usage is TRBV7-9 and J usage is TRBJ1-5; D possibly corresponds to TRBD1 (5 bases). The V gene lost 2 bases and the J gene lost 3 bases, with 14 bases spanning the gap. The CDR3 extends over 16 amino acids. Germline CDR1 reads SEHNR; CDR2 reads FQNEAQ (reference sequence).